This T cell receptor beta chain comes out of a study of CD4 T cells in relation to SARS-CoV-2 and coronaviruses. About this clone itself: Its antigen remains unknown.

V shed 3 bases and J 7 bases; nucleotides not matched to a gene: 5. Germline V gene sequence: CDR1 SGHNT, CDR2 YYREEE (reference sequence). The CDR3 is made up of 13 amino acids. Study-wide points: This crossreactivity analysis covered spike protein alone, no other viral proteins.

This table comes from immunoSEQ multiplex PCR, and its TCRdb copy is limited to in-frame clones, with some not included. In the table there are 58,000 or so clones, roughly nine tenths of which are singletons. The chain uses TRBV5-4 and TRBJ2-7; 9 bases line up with TRBD1. The TCR originated in an adult with COVID-19. Sequencing used naive CD4+ T cells from PBMCs. Subset denoted: naive CD4+ T cells isolated by negative enrichment. The CDR3 bases are TGTGCCAGCAGCTGGGACAGGGACGGAGAGCAGTACTTC. Translation: CASSWDRDGEQYF.